Each of the 14 T cell receptor beta chains below was sequenced from the same sample in a study of vaccination and CD4 T cells after COVID-19. The treatment denotes: roughly 11-day PBMC culture with coronavirus spike peptide pools or control peptides (ViraFEST assay). Cultured CD4+ T-cell DNA underwent Oncomine TCR Beta short-read sequencing. TCRdb re-called the PCR reads with MiXCR, one entry per CDR3 protein. The sample consists of 10,000 to 11,000 distinct CDR3 sequences, 45% to 70% of them appearing once. Antigens for these TCRs are unknown. Sequencing was performed on CD4+ T cells from blood, cultured in vitro. Receptor source: a human donor who had recovered from COVID-19.

This clonotype came up a few times. Here the CDR3 reads CASSIDLPTGANSPLHF. The CDR3 DNA sequence: TGTGCCAGTAGTATAGATCTGCCGACAGGGGCTAATTCACCCCTCCACTTT. The chain couples TRBV19 to TRBJ1-6; 8 bases match TRBD1. After removal of 0 bases from V and 6 bases from J, the junction contained 7 bases not matched to a gene. CDR1 is LNHDA, CDR2 SQIVND, per germline (reference sequence). This CDR3 has 17 residues. Full variable domain (missing parts from reference TRBV19 and TRBJ1-6): DGGITQSPKYLFRKEGQNVTLSCEQNLNHDAMYWYRQDPGQGLRLIYYSQIVNDFQKGDIAEGYSVSREKKESFPLTVTSAQKNPTAFYLCASSIDLPTGANSPLHFGNGTRLTVT.

This chain connects TRBV11-2 to TRBJ2-2; a weak D match, TRBD2 (7 bases). The V gene lost 7 bases and the J gene lost 1 base, with 22 bases spanning the gap. This CDR3 is built from 18 residues. Germline V gene data show CDR1 as SGHAT and CDR2 as FQNNGV. DNA for the CDR3: TGTGCCAGCAAACGGGGATCTTCGCGGGGGCAGAACACCGGGGAGCTGTTTTTT. Protein product: CASKRGSSRGQNTGELFF.

This clonotype was detected only a few times. The chain carries TRBV2 and TRBJ2-5; D call uncertain. Trimming removed 4 bases at V and 5 bases at J, with 8 bases between. The CDR3 length is 12 residues. Germline loops: CDR1 SNHLY, CDR2 FYNNEI. The CDR3 reads CASSVRPETQYF. The DNA for the CDR3 is TGTGCCAGCAGTGTCCGCCCGGAGACCCAGTACTTC.

The V and J genes are TRBV11-3 and TRBJ2-1; 12 bases fit TRBD2. J was trimmed by 0 bases and V by 6 bases; bases with no gene match: 3. Germline loops: CDR1 SGHNT, CDR2 YENEEA. The CDR3 covers 16 residues. The CDR3 DNA reads TGTGCCAGCAGATCTAGCGGGGGGGCCTCCTACAATGAGCAGTTCTTC. This sequence encodes CASRSSGGASYNEQFF.

CDR3 amino acids: CASSRQGSGAEAFF. DNA of the CDR3: TGTGCCAGCAGCCGACAGGGAAGTGGCGCTGAAGCTTTCTTT. V and J are TRBV7-9 and TRBJ1-1; 7 bases line up with TRBD1. The CDR3 runs 14 residues. CDR1 and CDR2 (germline): SEHNR, FQNEAQ (reference sequence). V gave up 5 bases and J gave up 6 bases; unmatched junction bases: 9.

V is TRBV11-3 and J is TRBJ2-2; TRBD1 might be the D (5 bases). The CDR3 loop spans 14 amino acids. V lost 5 bases, J lost 6 bases, and 13 bases lay in between. Germline assignment: CDR1 SGHNT and CDR2 YENEEA. CDR3: CASSPGSNAGELFF. Written as DNA, the CDR3 is TGTGCCAGCAGCCCAGGGTCAAATGCCGGGGAGCTGTTTTTT.

This chain uses TRBV28 with TRBJ2-5, with a tentative D call TRBD2 (6 bases). The germline V gene has CDR1 MDHEN and CDR2 SYDVKM. Deletions cut 5 bases from V and 1 base from J, with 11 bases between. The CDR3 totals 14 residues. The CDR3 DNA is TGTGCCAGCAGTCGGACTACCCCCCAAGAGACCCAGTACTTC. It is translated as CASSRTTPQETQYF.

As regards this clonotype: At one boundary the junction diverges from the germline segment, which might be a read error. The J gene is TRBJ1-1, the V gene TRBV11-2, with 10 bases lining up with TRBD1. Germline V gene data show CDR1 as SGHAT and CDR2 as FQNNGV. The CDR3 runs 16 residues. The CDR3 sequence: CASSLDRGLMNTEAFF. CDR3 nucleotide sequence: TGTGCCAGCAGCCTAGACAGGGGGCTTATGAACACTGAAGCTTTCTTT.

This clonotype was observed once. The chain combines TRBV20-1 with TRBJ1-1; perhaps TRBD1 as D (6 bases). This CDR3 has 12 amino acids. V lost 4 bases, J lost 5 bases, and 11 bases lay in between. Germline V gene data show CDR1 as DFQATT and CDR2 as SNEGSKA (reference sequence). CDR3 sequence: CSATDRRTEAFF. Here the CDR3 DNA reads TGCAGTGCTACAGACAGGAGGACTGAAGCTTTCTTT.

A few counts support this clonotype. This chain's CDR3 is CASSLTSGGAHEQFF. DNA for the CDR3: TGTGCCAGCAGTCTGACTAGCGGGGGGGCCCATGAGCAGTTCTTC. The chain combines TRBV2 with TRBJ2-1; 14 bases align to TRBD2. CDR1 is SNHLY and CDR2 is FYNNEI in the germline V gene. V shed 5 bases, J shed 8 bases, and the junction held 5 bases outside the gene matches. The CDR3 has 15 residues.

The chain links TRBV7-9 to TRBJ2-7; the D gene could be TRBD1 or TRBD2 (6 bases each). Germline V gives CDR1 SEHNR, CDR2 FQNEAQ (reference sequence). V was cut by 3 bases and J by 2 bases, with 17 bases left in between. The CDR3 totals 16 residues. The CDR3 DNA sequence: TGTGCCAGCAGCTTCCGAGGGGGGCGGGGCGCCTACGAGCAGTACTTC. It codes for CASSFRGGRGAYEQYF. The variable domain in full, with the rest retrieved from reference TRBV7-9 and TRBJ2-7, is DTGVSQNPRHKITKRGQNVTFRCDPISEHNRLYWYRQTLGQGPEFLTYFQNEAQLEKSRLLSDRFSAERPKGSFSTLEIQRTEQGDSAMYLCASSFRGGRGAYEQYFGPGTRLTVT.

The chain has TRBV30 and TRBJ1-5, with D hard to call. The germline gives CDR1 GTSNPN, CDR2 SVGIG (reference sequence). Deletions cut 1 base from V and 7 bases from J, with 11 bases between. This CDR3 has 13 residues. The CDR3 DNA reads as TGTGCCTGGAGTGGGGGTCTCGGGCAGCCCCAGCATTTT. Translation: CAWSGGLGQPQHF. Full variable domain (remainder filled in from reference TRBV30 and TRBJ1-5): SQTIHQWPATLVQPVGSPLSLECTVEGTSNPNLYWYRQAAGRGLQLLFYSVGIGQISSEVPQNLSASRPQDRQFILSSKKLLLSDSGFYLCAWSGGLGQPQHFGDGTRLSIL.

The V gene is TRBV19, the J gene TRBJ1-1; TRBD1 agrees at 10 bases. The CDR3 totals 17 residues. With V trimmed by 6 bases and J by 4 bases, 14 bases remained unmatched. CDR1 LNHDA and CDR2 SQIVND come from the germline V gene (reference sequence). In DNA, the CDR3 is TGTGCCAGTAGACCATATACGACCGGGACAGGGGCCACTGAAGCTTTCTTT. This codes for CASRPYTTGTGATEAFF.

This clonotype was observed a few times. This chain connects TRBV24-1 to TRBJ2-2; 9 bases match TRBD1. Trimming cost V 4 bases and J 5 bases; bases outside gene matches: 10. Germline CDR1 is KGHDR and CDR2 is SFDVKD. CDR3 length equals 17 residues. CDR3 DNA sequence: TGTGCCACCAGTGAGGCCGGGACAGGGTTTGGGACCGGGGAGCTGTTTTTT. This encodes CATSEAGTGFGTGELFF.